The clone carrying this T cell receptor (beta chain) appeared a few times. Antigen unknown. This CDR3 is 16 amino acids long. Germline CDR1 MNHEY, CDR2 SVGAGI. V shed 4 bases and J shed 1 base, with 16 bases lying between them. The data derive from a study of vaccination and CD4 T cells after COVID-19. Broader study findings: The researchers studied relatively few convalescent patients and omitted early post-infection timepoints. Counts of SARS-CoV-2-reactive clonotypes had a median that went from about 20 to 38, a nonsignificant change.

TCRdb re-derived calls from the PCR reads in MiXCR, one entry per CDR3 protein. The sample holds more than 12,000 distinct CDR3 sequences, approximately 69% seen once. Positive SARS-CoV-2 PCR tests in convalescent patients dated from March to December 2020, pre-Alpha, Beta and Delta. The starting material was CD4+ T cells from blood, obtained after SARS-CoV-2 vaccination. This receptor was obtained from a human donor who had recovered from COVID-19. J is TRBJ2-5 and V is TRBV6-5; D is uncertain. CDR3: CASSSLGVLTQETQYF. The CDR3 bases are TGTGCCAGCAGTTCTCTGGGCGTCCTTACCCAAGAGACCCAGTACTTC.